These 5 T cell receptor beta chains were all obtained from the same sample, sequenced in a study of blood T cells in healthy people across ages. With a J-beta primer mix and a sample-barcoded 5' primer, a second PCR ran about 7 to 12 cycles. TCRdb reprocessed the 5' RACE reads with MiXCR, giving one entry per CDR3 protein. The sample holds about 600,000 distinct CDR3 sequences; less than 60% are singletons and the top ten take around 23%. Specimen: blood. The receptors come from an elderly man in good health.

This chain uses TRBV20-1 with TRBJ2-7; D is possibly TRBD2 (7 bases). The DNA end lines up better with TRBJ2-5; the J call may be wrong. Per germline, CDR1 DFQATT and CDR2 SNEGSKA (reference sequence). The CDR3 length is 13 residues. The CDR3 reads CSAPSGGGGTQYF. DNA for the CDR3: TGCAGTGCTCCTAGCGGAGGGGGAGGGACCCAGTACTTC.

The chain links TRBV28 to TRBJ2-7, with TRBD2 matching over 11 bases. The trim removed 5 bases at V and 7 bases at J, leaving 7 bases unmatched. The CDR3 length is 14 residues. CDR1 and CDR2 from the germline V gene are MDHEN and SYDVKM. The CDR3 loop reads CASSPQLAGVEQYF. The CDR3 DNA follows: TGTGCCAGCAGTCCCCAACTAGCGGGAGTTGAGCAGTACTTC.

CDR3 coding DNA: TGCAGCGTCCTGACAGATAACACTGAAGCTTTCTTT. Encoded protein: CSVLTDNTEAFF. V gene TRBV29-1 combines with J gene TRBJ1-1; a weak D match, TRBD1 (5 bases). Trimming took 6 bases from V and 2 from J, leaving 10 bases between them. The CDR3 totals 12 residues. Germline lookup yields CDR1 SQVTM and CDR2 ANQGSEA.

The sample holds a few counts of this clonotype. The rearrangement uses TRBV20-1 and TRBJ2-5, with TRBD1 as a possible D gene (5 bases). Germline values: CDR1 DFQATT, CDR2 SNEGSKA (reference sequence). Trimming removed 6 bases from V and 1 base from J, with 18 bases in between. This CDR3 is built from 15 residues. The CDR3 protein is CSAVVSGLFQETQYF. For the CDR3, the DNA is TGCAGTGCGGTGGTCTCAGGGCTTTTCCAAGAGACCCAGTACTTC.

The CDR3 nucleotides read TGTGCCAGCAGTTACTCGACTATAGACCTGAGCTCCTACAATGAGCAGTTCTTC. Its translation is CASSYSTIDLSSYNEQFF. V gene TRBV6-2 or TRBV6-3 combines with J gene TRBJ2-1, with D maybe TRBD2 (5 bases). CDR3 size: 18 residues. Trimming pared 0 bases from V and 0 bases from J, leaving 15 bases between. The germline V gene has CDR1 MNHEY and CDR2 SVGEGT.